This TCR beta chain was recovered during a study of T cells in localized non-small cell lung cancer. With regard to this clone: The antigen remains undetermined.

Findings of the study overall: Median detection of top 100 tumor clones in adjacent lung was around 57 clones. Uninvolved adjacent lung had the highest recorded T cell clonality, with tumor below it. Sequencing, confined to only one tumor region, leaves heterogeneity possible.

Trimming cost V 2 bases and J 2 bases; bases outside gene matches: 4. The CDR3 spans 15 residues. Germline V CDR1 and CDR2: SGHTA, FQGNSA. Here immunoSEQ multiplex PCR was the method, and the copy in TCRdb shows in-frame clones only, minus some. The sample shows about 15,000 clones, approximately 89% of them seen only once. This TCR was sampled from a female donor older than 55 with stage I squamous cell lung carcinoma. The J gene is TRBJ2-7, the V gene TRBV7-2; 9 bases match TRBD1. The specimen was peripheral blood, collected before any cancer treatment. Here the CDR3 DNA reads TGTGCCAGCAGCTTAAGACAGGGGGTCCCCTACGAGCAGTACTTC. Encoded protein: CASSLRQGVPYEQYF.